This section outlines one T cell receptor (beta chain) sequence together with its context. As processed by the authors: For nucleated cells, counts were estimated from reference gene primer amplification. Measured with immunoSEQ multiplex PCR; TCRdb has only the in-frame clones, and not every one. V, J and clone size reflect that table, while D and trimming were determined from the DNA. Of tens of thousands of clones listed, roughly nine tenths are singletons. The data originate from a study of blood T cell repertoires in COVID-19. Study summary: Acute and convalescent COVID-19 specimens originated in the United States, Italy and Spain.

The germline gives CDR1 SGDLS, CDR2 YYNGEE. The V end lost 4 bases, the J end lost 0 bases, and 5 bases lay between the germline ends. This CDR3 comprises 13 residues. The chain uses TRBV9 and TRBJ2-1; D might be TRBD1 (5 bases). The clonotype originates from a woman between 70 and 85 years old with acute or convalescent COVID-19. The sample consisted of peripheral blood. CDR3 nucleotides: TGTGCCAGCAGCACAGGCTCCTACAATGAGCAGTTCTTC. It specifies CASSTGSYNEQFF.